These 11 T cell receptor beta chains were all obtained from the same sample, sequenced in a study of CD8+ T cells in alopecia areata. Extracted from the samples, RNA was reverse transcribed into cDNA to serve as the sequencing template. Only in-frame clones appear in the TCRdb table, and some are missing; sequencing was by immunoSEQ multiplex PCR. This table holds about 150,000 clones, around 50% found once. The sample here was CD4+ T cells sorted from blood, taken at week 0. Receptors were obtained from a human donor with alopecia areata.

This clone was found a few times. Within the sample, other DNA sequences also encode this same CDR3. The V gene is TRBV7-2, the J gene TRBJ2-5; 8 bases agree with TRBD2. From germline, CDR1 is SGHTA and CDR2 FQGNSA. J was trimmed by 2 bases and V by 2 bases; bases with no gene match: 4. This CDR3 has 15 residues. CDR3 sequence reads: CASSLRGLGQETQYF. The DNA for the CDR3 is TGTGCCAGCAGCTTAAGGGGACTAGGTCAAGAGACCCAGTACTTC.

V usage is TRBV30 and J usage is TRBJ2-5; 7 bases agree with TRBD1. This CDR3 has 10 amino acids. The junction had 6 bases not matched to a gene; V was cut back by 8 bases and J by 9 bases. Germline values: CDR1 GTSNPN, CDR2 SVGIG (reference sequence). The CDR3 sequence is CAGKRGPQYF. The CDR3 nucleotides are TGTGCCGGAAAGAGGGGGCCCCAGTACTTC. The full variable domain, with the rest looked up from reference TRBV30 and TRBJ2-5, is SQTIHQWPATLVQPVGSPLSLECTVEGTSNPNLYWYRQAAGRGLQLLFYSVGIGQISSEVPQNLSASRPQDRQFILSSKKLLLSDSGFYLCAGKRGPQYFGPGTRLLVL.

The rearrangement joins TRBV15 to TRBJ2-1, with unresolved D. Germline CDR1 and CDR2: LNHNV and YYDKDF (reference sequence). This CDR3 has 12 residues. V was pared by 1 base and J by 10 bases, with 8 bases between. For the CDR3, the DNA is TGTGCCACCAGCAGAGGTAGTGGGGAGCAGTTCTTC. Translated, it gives CATSRGSGEQFF.

This clone was found a few times. CDR3 in DNA: TGTGCCAGCACCTGGGACAGGGACTACGAGCAGTACTTC. Its translation is CASTWDRDYEQYF. The genes are TRBV7-9 and TRBJ2-7; 9 positions agree with TRBD1. CDR1 is SEHNR, CDR2 FQNEAQ, per germline (reference sequence). V was pared by 7 bases and J by 3 bases, with 4 bases of the junction left unmatched. The CDR3 covers 13 residues.

This clone was seen only once. This sequence joins TRBV5-1 and TRBJ2-7, with 8 bases that match TRBD1. Germline trimming cut 3 bases from V and 2 bases from J; bases unmatched to any gene: 7. This CDR3 spans 15 amino acids. The germline gives CDR1 SGHRS, CDR2 YFSETQ. CDR3 DNA sequence: TGCGCCAGCAGCTCCTGGACAGGGATTACCTACGAGCAGTACTTC. Protein: CASSSWTGITYEQYF.

The chain links TRBV5-6 to TRBJ2-3, with D uncertain. The germline V and J ends were trimmed by 2 bases and 6 bases, with 7 bases remaining between them. Germline V gene sequence: CDR1 SGHDT, CDR2 YYEEEE. This CDR3 is 12 amino acids long. CDR3 loop: CASSFVTDTQYF. CDR3 DNA sequence: TGTGCCAGCAGCTTCGTTACTGATACGCAGTATTTT.

V and J are TRBV30 and TRBJ1-5; D is undetermined. Germline assignment: CDR1 GTSNPN and CDR2 SVGIG (reference sequence). Trimming cost V 2 bases and J 6 bases, with 11 bases left between them. This CDR3 has 13 residues. The CDR3 sequence: CAWSPQVGQPQHF. The CDR3 DNA is TGTGCCTGGAGTCCACAAGTGGGTCAGCCCCAGCATTTT.

The chain couples TRBV6-5 to TRBJ1-6, with 7 bases lining up with TRBD1. After removal of 0 bases from V and 7 bases from J, the junction contained 6 bases not matched to a gene. The CDR3 runs to 16 residues. The V gene's germline CDR1 is MNHEY and CDR2 SVGAGI. The CDR3 reads CASSYSDRALNSPLHF. CDR3 coding DNA: TGTGCCAGCAGTTACTCTGACAGGGCCCTAAATTCACCCCTCCACTTT.

This clone was recorded a few times. The chain has TRBV7-2 and TRBJ1-1; D is uncertain. The CDR3 length is 13 residues. V was cut by 1 base and J by 2 bases, with 5 bases left in between. Germline CDR1 reads SGHTA; CDR2 reads FQGNSA. CDR3 sequence: CASSLDQNTEAFF. The DNA for the CDR3 is TGTGCCAGCAGCTTAGACCAAAACACTGAAGCTTTCTTT.

The V call is TRBV6-5, the J call TRBJ1-1; 7 nucleotides align to TRBD1. The V segment lost 6 bases and the J segment 1 base; nucleotides outside the gene matches: 2. This CDR3 has 13 residues. Looked up from germline, CDR1 is MNHEY and CDR2 is SVGAGI. The CDR3 region has the DNA TGTGCCAGCAGACGACAGGGGAACACTGAAGCTTTCTTT. Its protein is CASRRQGNTEAFF.

The rearrangement uses TRBV28 and TRBJ2-5; D perhaps matches TRBD2 (5 bases). This CDR3 spans 15 amino acids. The V end was cut by 3 bases, the J end by 5 bases, with 16 bases between. CDR1 is MDHEN, CDR2 SYDVKM, per germline. CDR3 amino acids: CASSFLGETGETQYF. In DNA form, the CDR3 reads TGTGCCAGCAGTTTTCTCGGGGAGACGGGGGAGACCCAGTACTTC. The full variable domain, its missing parts supplied by reference TRBV28 and TRBJ2-5, is DVKVTQSSRYLVKRTGEKVFLECVQDMDHENMFWYRQDPGLGLRLIYFSYDVKMKEKGDIPEGYSVSREKKERFSLILESASTNQTSMYLCASSFLGETGETQYFGPGTRLLVL.